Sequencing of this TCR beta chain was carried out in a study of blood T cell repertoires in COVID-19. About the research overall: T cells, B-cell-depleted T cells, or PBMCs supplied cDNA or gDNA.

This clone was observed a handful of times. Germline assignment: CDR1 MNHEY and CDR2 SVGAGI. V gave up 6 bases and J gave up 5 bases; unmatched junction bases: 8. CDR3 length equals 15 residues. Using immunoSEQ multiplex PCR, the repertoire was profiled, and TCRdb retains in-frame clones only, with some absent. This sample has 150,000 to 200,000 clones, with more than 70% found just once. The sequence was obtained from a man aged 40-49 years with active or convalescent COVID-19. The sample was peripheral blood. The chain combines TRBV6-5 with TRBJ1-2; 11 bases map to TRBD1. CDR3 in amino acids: CASRRGTGGKYGYTF. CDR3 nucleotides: TGTGCCAGCAGACGAGGGACAGGGGGTAAATATGGCTACACCTTC.